This TCR beta chain was identified during a study of identifying expanded T cells in peripheral blood. Study outcomes and limitations: Differentially abundant clones: roughly 1.2 between replicates, 16.4 at roughly 2 weeks, over 18 at four. Variance in clone template counts between roughly 2-week samples significantly increased with total template count across all healthy donors.

The CDR3 has 14 amino acids. Germline CDR1 reads LGHNA; CDR2 reads YNFKEQ. Trimming shortened V by 4 bases and J by 3 bases, and 12 bases separated the two germline ends. During the collection period, no donor immune events like infections were recorded. The data were produced by immunoSEQ multiplex PCR, yet TCRdb's version contains in-frame clones alone and is incomplete. The sample carries 90,000 to 100,000 clones, approximately 91% recorded once. On this clone: The antigen is undetermined.

The rearrangement uses TRBV4-2 and TRBJ1-1, with a possible D match to TRBD1 (5 bases). The sequence came from a person aged 18 to 70 in good health. The sequencing sample was made of blood. The CDR3 sequence is CASSLGKGDTEAFF. The CDR3 DNA sequence: TGTGCCAGCAGCCTTGGTAAAGGGGACACTGAAGCTTTCTTT.